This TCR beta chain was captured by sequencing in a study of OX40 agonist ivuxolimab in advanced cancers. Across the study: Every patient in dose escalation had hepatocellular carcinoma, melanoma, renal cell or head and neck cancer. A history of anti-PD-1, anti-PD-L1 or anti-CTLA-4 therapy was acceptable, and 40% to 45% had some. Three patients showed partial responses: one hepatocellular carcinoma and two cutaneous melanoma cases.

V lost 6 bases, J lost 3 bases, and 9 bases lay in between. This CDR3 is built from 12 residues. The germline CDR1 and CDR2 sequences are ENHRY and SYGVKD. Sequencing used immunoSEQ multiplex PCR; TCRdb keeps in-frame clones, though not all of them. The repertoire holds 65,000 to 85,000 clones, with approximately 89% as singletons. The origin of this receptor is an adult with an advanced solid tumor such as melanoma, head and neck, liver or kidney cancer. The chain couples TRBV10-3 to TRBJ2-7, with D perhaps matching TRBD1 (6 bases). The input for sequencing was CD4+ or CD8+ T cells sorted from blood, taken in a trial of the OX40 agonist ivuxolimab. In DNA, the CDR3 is TGTGCCATCAGCCCGGACAGCTACGAGCAGTACTTC. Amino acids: CAISPDSYEQYF.